A selection of T cell receptor beta chains follows, all from one sample in a study of cytomegalovirus exposure and HLA in healthy donors. Assay: immunoSEQ multiplex PCR; the TCRdb copy retains only in-frame clones and omits some. The table has 85,000 to 100,000 clones, 78% seen once. The sample consisted of PBMCs. These receptors were taken from a woman aged 55-75 years in good health and CMV-seronegative. CDR3s include the opening cysteine and the closing phenylalanine or tryptophan. A D gene is named only where the DNA matches it firmly. Size is stated for part of the rows, as once, few or many counts, or as a class when the clone is expanded.

abundance: NA; d_gene: NA; j_gene: TRBJ2-7; v_gene: TRBV7-7; CDR3aa: CASSPSGPYEQYF; CDR3nt: TGTGCCAGCAGCCCCTCAGGGCCCTACGAGCAGTACTTC
abundance: once; d_gene: TRBD1; j_gene: TRBJ2-7; v_gene: TRBV2; CDR3aa: CASSGTGTFYEQYF; CDR3nt: TGTGCCAGCAGCGGGACAGGGACCTTCTACGAGCAGTACTTC
abundance: NA; d_gene: TRBD2; j_gene: TRBJ2-7; v_gene: TRBV6-5; CDR3aa: CASSYSVAGVDEQYF; CDR3nt: TGTGCCAGCAGTTACTCCGTAGCGGGAGTCGACGAGCAGTACTTC
abundance: NA; d_gene: TRBD1; j_gene: TRBJ2-2; v_gene: TRBV30; CDR3aa: CAWSPTGAGELFF; CDR3nt: TGTGCCTGGAGTCCCACAGGGGCCGGGGAGCTGTTTTTT
abundance: NA; d_gene: TRBD2; j_gene: TRBJ2-1; v_gene: TRBV2; CDR3aa: CASSELRLADYNEQFF; CDR3nt: TGTGCCAGCAGTGAATTAAGGCTAGCGGACTACAATGAGCAGTTCTTC
abundance: NA; d_gene: NA; j_gene: TRBJ2-1; v_gene: TRBV6-5; CDR3aa: CASSYSAGVQFF; CDR3nt: TGTGCCAGCAGTTACTCGGCCGGGGTTCAGTTCTTC
abundance: NA; d_gene: NA; j_gene: TRBJ1-5; v_gene: TRBV4-3; CDR3aa: CASSQRSRGQPQHF; CDR3nt: TGCGCCAGCAGCCAACGCTCGCGGGGTCAACCCCAGCATTTT
abundance: NA; d_gene: TRBD1; j_gene: TRBJ2-3; v_gene: TRBV29-1; CDR3aa: CSVDRGTSTDTQYF; CDR3nt: TGCAGCGTAGACAGGGGAACGAGCACAGATACGCAGTATTTT
abundance: NA; d_gene: NA; j_gene: TRBJ1-2; v_gene: TRBV4-2; CDR3aa: CASSAEVAGYGYTF; CDR3nt: TGTGCCAGCAGCGCAGAGGTGGCCGGATATGGCTACACCTTC
abundance: NA; d_gene: NA; j_gene: TRBJ2-5; v_gene: TRBV7-2; CDR3aa: CASSFRGTETQYF; CDR3nt: TGTGCCAGCAGCTTTAGGGGGACAGAGACCCAGTACTTC
abundance: NA; d_gene: TRBD2; j_gene: TRBJ2-3; v_gene: TRBV29-1; CDR3aa: CSVGIAGETTDTQYF; CDR3nt: TGCAGCGTTGGTATAGCGGGGGAAACCACAGATACGCAGTATTTT
abundance: NA; d_gene: NA; j_gene: TRBJ2-1; v_gene: TRBV28; CDR3aa: CASSFGSGNEQFF; CDR3nt: TGTGCCAGCAGCTTTGGTAGCGGAAATGAGCAGTTCTTC
abundance: few; d_gene: NA; j_gene: TRBJ1-1; v_gene: TRBV21-1; CDR3aa: CASSKDRQEAFF; CDR3nt: TGTGCCAGCAGCAAAGACAGGCAGGAAGCTTTCTTT
abundance: NA; d_gene: TRBD1; j_gene: TRBJ1-1; v_gene: TRBV27; CDR3aa: CASSPWTGWDTEAFF; CDR3nt: TGTGCCAGCAGTCCCTGGACAGGGTGGGACACTGAAGCTTTCTTT
abundance: NA; d_gene: TRBD2; j_gene: TRBJ2-5; v_gene: TRBV10-3; CDR3aa: CAISVLAGTETQYF; CDR3nt: TGTGCCATCAGTGTGCTAGCGGGGACAGAGACCCAGTACTTC
abundance: once; d_gene: TRBD1; j_gene: TRBJ1-2; v_gene: TRBV5-6; CDR3aa: CASSTGTGRYGYTF; CDR3nt: TGTGCCAGCAGCACCGGGACAGGGAGGTATGGCTACACCTTC
abundance: NA; d_gene: NA; j_gene: TRBJ1-2; v_gene: TRBV7-8; CDR3aa: CASSFTGNGYTF; CDR3nt: TGTGCCAGCAGCTTCACAGGGAATGGCTACACCTTC
abundance: NA; d_gene: NA; j_gene: TRBJ1-1; v_gene: TRBV11-2; CDR3aa: CASRERSNTEAFF; CDR3nt: TGTGCCAGTCGGGAACGGTCGAACACTGAAGCTTTCTTT
abundance: few; d_gene: TRBD1; j_gene: TRBJ1-1; v_gene: TRBV2; CDR3aa: CASSQTGVAFF; CDR3nt: TGTGCCAGCAGCCAGACAGGGGTTGCTTTCTTT
abundance: NA; d_gene: NA; j_gene: TRBJ1-4; v_gene: TRBV4-2; CDR3aa: CASTPGGREKLFF; CDR3nt: TGTGCCAGCACCCCTGGGGGCCGGGAAAAACTGTTTTTT
abundance: few; d_gene: TRBD2; j_gene: TRBJ2-1; v_gene: TRBV27; CDR3aa: CASSLLTSGSYEQFF; CDR3nt: TGTGCCAGCAGTTTACTGACTAGCGGGAGCTATGAGCAGTTCTTC
abundance: few; d_gene: TRBD1; j_gene: TRBJ2-3; v_gene: TRBV10-2; CDR3aa: CASRAPPGGGQSTDTQYF; CDR3nt: TGCGCCAGCAGGGCCCCACCAGGGGGCGGGCAAAGCACAGATACGCAGTATTTT
abundance: NA; d_gene: NA; j_gene: TRBJ2-5; v_gene: TRBV5-6; CDR3aa: CASSLVGARETQYF; CDR3nt: TGTGCCAGCAGCTTGGTGGGGGCGCGGGAGACCCAGTACTTC
abundance: NA; d_gene: NA; j_gene: TRBJ1-2; v_gene: TRBV5-1; CDR3aa: CASSSGQIPFSGYGYTF; CDR3nt: TGCGCCAGCAGCTCAGGACAGATCCCCTTCTCCGGCTATGGCTACACCTTC
abundance: NA; d_gene: NA; j_gene: TRBJ2-3; v_gene: TRBV9; CDR3aa: CASSVASGSPLGTDTQYF; CDR3nt: TGTGCCAGCAGCGTAGCCTCGGGGAGTCCCTTGGGCACAGATACGCAGTATTTT
abundance: NA; d_gene: NA; j_gene: TRBJ1-1; v_gene: TRBV9; CDR3aa: CASSVDPGHTEAFF; CDR3nt: TGTGCCAGCAGCGTAGATCCAGGTCATACCGAAGCTTTCTTT
abundance: NA; d_gene: NA; j_gene: TRBJ2-3; v_gene: TRBV29-1; CDR3aa: CSVVSNRRGEGPNTQYF; CDR3nt: TGCAGCGTCGTTTCCAACCGTAGGGGGGAGGGCCCCAATACGCAGTATTTT
abundance: NA; d_gene: NA; j_gene: TRBJ1-6; v_gene: TRBV19; CDR3aa: CASRNSISSYNSPLHF; CDR3nt: TGTGCCAGTAGGAACAGCATTTCCTCCTATAATTCACCCCTCCACTTT
abundance: NA; d_gene: TRBD2; j_gene: TRBJ2-1; v_gene: TRBV27; CDR3aa: CASSLRGVAWNEQFF; CDR3nt: TGTGCCAGCAGTTTACGGGGGGTGGCTTGGAATGAGCAGTTCTTC
abundance: NA; d_gene: NA; j_gene: TRBJ2-7; v_gene: TRBV4-3; CDR3aa: CASSQGLLSSEQYF; CDR3nt: TGCGCCAGCAGCCAAGGACTCTTGTCAAGCGAGCAGTACTTC
abundance: few; d_gene: TRBD2; j_gene: TRBJ2-1; v_gene: TRBV9; CDR3aa: CASSPGGGAGNEQFF; CDR3nt: TGTGCCAGCAGCCCCGGCGGGGGGGCGGGAAATGAGCAGTTCTTC
abundance: few; d_gene: NA; j_gene: TRBJ1-5; v_gene: TRBV23-1; CDR3aa: CASRGRVGSNQPQHF; CDR3nt: TGCGCCAGCAGGGGGCGCGTCGGTAGCAATCAGCCCCAGCATTTT
abundance: few; d_gene: NA; j_gene: TRBJ1-4; v_gene: TRBV5-1; CDR3aa: CASSTGTNEKLFF; CDR3nt: TGCGCCAGCTCGACGGGAACTAATGAAAAACTGTTTTTT
abundance: NA; d_gene: TRBD1; j_gene: TRBJ2-5; v_gene: TRBV28; CDR3aa: CASRTGLETQYF; CDR3nt: TGTGCCAGCAGGACAGGGCTGGAGACCCAGTACTTC
abundance: NA; d_gene: NA; j_gene: TRBJ2-7; v_gene: TRBV10-1; CDR3aa: CASSENRYRPYEQYF; CDR3nt: TGCGCCAGCAGTGAGAATAGGTACAGGCCCTACGAGCAGTACTTC